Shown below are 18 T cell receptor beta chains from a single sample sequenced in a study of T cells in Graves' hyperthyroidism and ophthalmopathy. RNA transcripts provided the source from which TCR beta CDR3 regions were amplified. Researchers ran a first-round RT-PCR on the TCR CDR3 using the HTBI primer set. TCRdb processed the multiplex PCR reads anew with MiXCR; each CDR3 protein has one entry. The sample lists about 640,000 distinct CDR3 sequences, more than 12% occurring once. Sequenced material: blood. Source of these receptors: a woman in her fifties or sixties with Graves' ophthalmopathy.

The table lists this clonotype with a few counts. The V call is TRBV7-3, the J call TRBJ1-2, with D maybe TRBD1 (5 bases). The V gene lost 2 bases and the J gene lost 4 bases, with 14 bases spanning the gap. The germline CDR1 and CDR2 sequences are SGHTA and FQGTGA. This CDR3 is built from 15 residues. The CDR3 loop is CASSLDGRESYGYTF. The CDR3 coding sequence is TGTGCCAGCAGCTTAGATGGCAGGGAGTCCTATGGCTACACCTTC.

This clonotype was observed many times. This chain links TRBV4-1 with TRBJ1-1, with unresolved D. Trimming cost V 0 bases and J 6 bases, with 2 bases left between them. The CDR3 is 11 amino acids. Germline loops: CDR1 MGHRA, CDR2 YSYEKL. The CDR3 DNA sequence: TGCGCCAGCAGCCAAGAAGCTGAAGCTTTCTTT. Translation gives CASSQEAEAFF.

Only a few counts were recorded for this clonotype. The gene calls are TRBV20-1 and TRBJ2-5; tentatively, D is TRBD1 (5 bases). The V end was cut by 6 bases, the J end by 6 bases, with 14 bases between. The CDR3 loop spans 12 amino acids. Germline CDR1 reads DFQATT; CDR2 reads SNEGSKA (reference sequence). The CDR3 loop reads CSAKTVGKTQYF. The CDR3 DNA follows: TGCAGTGCCAAGACAGTAGGAAAGACCCAGTACTTC.

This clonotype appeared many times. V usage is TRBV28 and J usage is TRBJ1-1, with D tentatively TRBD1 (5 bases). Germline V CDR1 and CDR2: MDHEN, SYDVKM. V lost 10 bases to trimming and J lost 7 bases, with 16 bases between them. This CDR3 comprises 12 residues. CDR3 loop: CATGAGGGEAFF. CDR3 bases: TGTGCCACCGGTGCGGGGGGAGGTGAAGCTTTCTTT. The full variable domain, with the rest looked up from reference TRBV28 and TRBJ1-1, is DVKVTQSSRYLVKRTGEKVFLECVQDMDHENMFWYRQDPGLGLRLIYFSYDVKMKEKGDIPEGYSVSREKKERFSLILESASTNQTSMYLCATGAGGGEAFFGQGTRLTVV.

The CDR3 is CASSIVPGSEAFF. The CDR3 DNA sequence: TGTGCCAGTAGTATAGTTCCGGGGTCTGAAGCTTTCTTT. V is TRBV19 and J is TRBJ1-1; D remains ambiguous. V was cut by 1 base and J by 6 bases, with 9 bases left in between. The CDR3 is 13 residues long. Germline V gives CDR1 LNHDA, CDR2 SQIVND (reference sequence).

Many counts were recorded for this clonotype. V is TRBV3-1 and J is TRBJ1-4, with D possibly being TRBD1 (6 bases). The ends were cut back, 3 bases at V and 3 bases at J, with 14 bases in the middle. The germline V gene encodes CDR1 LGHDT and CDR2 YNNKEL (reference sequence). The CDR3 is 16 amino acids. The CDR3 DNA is TGTGCCAGCAGCCAGGTCAACAGGGAAGCTAATGAAAAACTGTTTTTT. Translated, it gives CASSQVNREANEKLFF. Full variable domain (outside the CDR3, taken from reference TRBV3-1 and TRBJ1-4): DTAVSQTPKYLVTQMGNDKSIKCEQNLGHDTMYWYKQDSKKFLKIMFSYNNKELIINETVPNRFSPKSPDKAHLNLHINSLELGDSAVYFCASSQVNREANEKLFFGSGTQLSVL.

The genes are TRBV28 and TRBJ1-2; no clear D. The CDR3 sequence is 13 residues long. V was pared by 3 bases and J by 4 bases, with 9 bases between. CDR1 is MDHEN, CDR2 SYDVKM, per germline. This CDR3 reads CASSFRAAYGYTF. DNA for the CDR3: TGTGCCAGCAGTTTTAGGGCGGCCTATGGCTACACCTTC.

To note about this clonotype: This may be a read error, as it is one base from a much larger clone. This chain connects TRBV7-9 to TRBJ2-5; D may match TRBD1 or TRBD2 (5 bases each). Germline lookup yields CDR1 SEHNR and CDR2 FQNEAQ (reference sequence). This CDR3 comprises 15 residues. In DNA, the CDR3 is TGTGCCGGCAGCGCTACCGGGACGAAAAAAGAGACCCAGTACTTC. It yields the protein CAGSATGTKKETQYF.

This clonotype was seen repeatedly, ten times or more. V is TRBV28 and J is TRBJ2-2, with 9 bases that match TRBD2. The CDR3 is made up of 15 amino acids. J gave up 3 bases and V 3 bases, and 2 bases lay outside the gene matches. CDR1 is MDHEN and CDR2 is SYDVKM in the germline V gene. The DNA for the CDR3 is TGTGCCAGCAGTTTCAGCGGGAGGTACACCGGGGAGCTGTTTTTT. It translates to CASSFSGRYTGELFF.

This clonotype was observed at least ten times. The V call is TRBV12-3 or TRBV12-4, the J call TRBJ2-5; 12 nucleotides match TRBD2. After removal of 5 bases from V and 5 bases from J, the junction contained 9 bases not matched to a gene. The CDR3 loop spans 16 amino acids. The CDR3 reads CASSQGTSGPSETQYF. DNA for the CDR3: TGTGCCAGCAGTCAGGGGACTAGCGGGCCTTCGGAGACCCAGTACTTC.

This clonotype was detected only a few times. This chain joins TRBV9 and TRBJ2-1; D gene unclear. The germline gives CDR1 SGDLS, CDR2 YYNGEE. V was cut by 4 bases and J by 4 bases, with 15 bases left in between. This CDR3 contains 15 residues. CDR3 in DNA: TGTGCCAGCAGCCTTCAAGGGTGGGAATACAATGAGCAGTTCTTC. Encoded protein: CASSLQGWEYNEQFF.

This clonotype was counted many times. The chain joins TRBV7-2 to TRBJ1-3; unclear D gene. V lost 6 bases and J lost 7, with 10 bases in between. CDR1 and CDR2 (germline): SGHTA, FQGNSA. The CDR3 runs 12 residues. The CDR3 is CASRDPGNTIYF. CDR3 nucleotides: TGTGCCAGCAGAGACCCCGGGAACACCATATATTTT.

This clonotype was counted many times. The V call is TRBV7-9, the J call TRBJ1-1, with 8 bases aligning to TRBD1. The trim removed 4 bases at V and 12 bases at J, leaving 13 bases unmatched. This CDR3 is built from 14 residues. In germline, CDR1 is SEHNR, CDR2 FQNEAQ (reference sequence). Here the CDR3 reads CASSSTGTGPESFF. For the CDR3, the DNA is TGTGCCAGCAGCTCAACCGGGACAGGACCCGAGTCTTTCTTT.

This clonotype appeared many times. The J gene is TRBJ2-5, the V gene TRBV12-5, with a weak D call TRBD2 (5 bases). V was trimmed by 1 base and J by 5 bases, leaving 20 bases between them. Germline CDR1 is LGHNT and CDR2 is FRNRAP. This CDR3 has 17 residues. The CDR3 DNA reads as TGTGCTAGTGGTTTGGGAATCGGTGGCGGGTTGGTGGAGACCCAGTACTTC. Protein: CASGLGIGGGLVETQYF. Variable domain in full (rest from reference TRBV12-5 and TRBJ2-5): DARVTQTPRHKVTEMGQEVTMRCQPILGHNTVFWYRQTMMQGLELLAYFRNRAPLDDSGMPKDRFSAEMPDATLATLKIQPSEPRDSAVYFCASGLGIGGGLVETQYFGPGTRLLVL.

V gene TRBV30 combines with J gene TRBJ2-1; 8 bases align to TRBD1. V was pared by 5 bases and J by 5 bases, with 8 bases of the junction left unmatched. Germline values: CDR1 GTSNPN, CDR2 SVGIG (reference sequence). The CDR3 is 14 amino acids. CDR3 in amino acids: CAWFRGPLNNEQFF. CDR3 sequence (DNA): TGTGCCTGGTTCAGGGGGCCCTTAAACAATGAGCAGTTCTTC.

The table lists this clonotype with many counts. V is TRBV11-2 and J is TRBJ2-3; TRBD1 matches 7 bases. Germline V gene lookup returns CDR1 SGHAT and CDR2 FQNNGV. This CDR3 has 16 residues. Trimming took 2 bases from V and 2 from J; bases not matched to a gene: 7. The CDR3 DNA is TGTGCCAGCAGCTTAAGGGGGCAGGGATCCACAGATACGCAGTATTTT. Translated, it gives CASSLRGQGSTDTQYF.

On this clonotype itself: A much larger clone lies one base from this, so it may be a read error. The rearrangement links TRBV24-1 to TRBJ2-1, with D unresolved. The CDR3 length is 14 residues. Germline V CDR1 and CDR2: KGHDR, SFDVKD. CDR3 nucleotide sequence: TGTGTCACCAGTGATCCAGTTTCCTACAATGAGCAGTTCTTC. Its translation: CVTSDPVSYNEQFF.

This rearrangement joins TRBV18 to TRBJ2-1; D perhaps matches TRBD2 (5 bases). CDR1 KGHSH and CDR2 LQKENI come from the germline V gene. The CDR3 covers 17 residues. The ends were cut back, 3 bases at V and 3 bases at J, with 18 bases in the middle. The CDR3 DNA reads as TGTGCCAGCTCACCCTACGACGGTTCTAGCATCTACAATGAGCAGTTCTTC. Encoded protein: CASSPYDGSSIYNEQFF.